The T cell receptor beta chain under discussion was sequenced for a study of T cells in Graves' hyperthyroidism and ophthalmopathy. Germline V gene sequence: CDR1 DFQATT, CDR2 SNEGSKA (reference sequence). The CDR3 spans 16 residues. V lost 1 base to trimming and J lost 4 bases; unmatched junction nucleotides: 10. The TCR beta CDR3 regions underwent amplification using RNA transcripts as the source. The primer set for the first-round RT-PCR of the TCR CDR3 was HTBI. Via MiXCR, TCRdb re-called the multiplex PCR reads, giving one row per CDR3 protein. The sample lists roughly 530,000 distinct CDR3 sequences, roughly a sixth seen once, with 17% in the top ten.

This chain links TRBV20-1 with TRBJ1-5; 7 nucleotides line up with TRBD1. This clonotype was sampled from a woman under 30 with Graves' ophthalmopathy. Source material: blood. CDR3 region: CSARVGTEIRNQPQHF. CDR3 bases: TGCAGTGCTAGAGTCGGGACAGAGATCAGAAATCAGCCCCAGCATTTT.